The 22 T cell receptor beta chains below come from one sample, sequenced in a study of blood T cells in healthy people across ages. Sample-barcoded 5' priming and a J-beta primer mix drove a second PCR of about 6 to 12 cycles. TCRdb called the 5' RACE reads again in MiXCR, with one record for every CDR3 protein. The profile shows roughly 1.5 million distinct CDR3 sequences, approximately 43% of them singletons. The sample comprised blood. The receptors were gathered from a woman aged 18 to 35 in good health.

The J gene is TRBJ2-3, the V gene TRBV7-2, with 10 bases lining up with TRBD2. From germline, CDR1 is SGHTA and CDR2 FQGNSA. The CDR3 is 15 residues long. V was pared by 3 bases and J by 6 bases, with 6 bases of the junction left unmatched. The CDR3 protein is CASSFSGGSRDTQYF. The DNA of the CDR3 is TGTGCCAGCAGCTTTAGCGGGGGGAGCAGGGATACGCAGTATTTT.

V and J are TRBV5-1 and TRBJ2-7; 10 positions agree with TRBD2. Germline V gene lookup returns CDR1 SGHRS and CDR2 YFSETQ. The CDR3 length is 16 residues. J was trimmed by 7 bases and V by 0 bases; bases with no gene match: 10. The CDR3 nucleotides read TGCGCCAGCAGCTTGGGGCCTAGCGGGGGAGGTCGTGAGCAGTACTTC. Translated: CASSLGPSGGGREQYF.

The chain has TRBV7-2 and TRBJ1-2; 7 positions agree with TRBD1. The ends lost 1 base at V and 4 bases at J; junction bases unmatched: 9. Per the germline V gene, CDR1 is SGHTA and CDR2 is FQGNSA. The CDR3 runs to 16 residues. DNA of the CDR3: TGTGCCAGCAGCTTAGGTGGGGGACAGCTTCTCTATGGCTACACCTTC. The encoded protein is CASSLGGGQLLYGYTF.

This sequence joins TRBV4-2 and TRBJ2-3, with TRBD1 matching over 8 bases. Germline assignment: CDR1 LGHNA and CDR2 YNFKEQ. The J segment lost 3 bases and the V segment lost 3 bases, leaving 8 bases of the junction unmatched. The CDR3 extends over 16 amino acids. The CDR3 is CASSHSGQGRTDTQYF. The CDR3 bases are TGTGCCAGCAGCCACTCTGGACAGGGACGGACAGATACGCAGTATTTT.

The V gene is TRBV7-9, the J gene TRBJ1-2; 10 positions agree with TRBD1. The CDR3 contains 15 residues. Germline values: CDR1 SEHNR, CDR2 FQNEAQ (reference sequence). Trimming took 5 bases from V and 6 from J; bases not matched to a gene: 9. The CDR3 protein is CASSLGQGVVDGYTF. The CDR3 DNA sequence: TGTGCCAGCAGCCTAGGACAGGGGGTCGTGGATGGCTACACCTTC. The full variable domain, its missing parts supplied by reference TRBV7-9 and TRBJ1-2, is DTGVSQNPRHKITKRGQNVTFRCDPISEHNRLYWYRQTLGQGPEFLTYFQNEAQLEKSRLLSDRFSAERPKGSFSTLEIQRTEQGDSAMYLCASSLGQGVVDGYTFGSGTRLTVV.

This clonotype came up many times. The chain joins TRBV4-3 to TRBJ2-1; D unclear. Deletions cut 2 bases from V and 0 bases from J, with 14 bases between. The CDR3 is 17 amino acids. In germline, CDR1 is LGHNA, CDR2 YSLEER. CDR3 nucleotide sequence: TGCGCCAGCAGCCAAATGAATGCGGATAGCTCCTACAATGAGCAGTTCTTC. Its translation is CASSQMNADSSYNEQFF.

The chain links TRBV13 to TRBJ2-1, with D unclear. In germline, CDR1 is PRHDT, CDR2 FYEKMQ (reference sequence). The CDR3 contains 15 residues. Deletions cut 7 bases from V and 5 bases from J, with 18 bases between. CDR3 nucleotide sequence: TGTGCCAGCATCGAGACACGAGGTACAAACAATGAGCAGTTCTTC. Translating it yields CASIETRGTNNEQFF. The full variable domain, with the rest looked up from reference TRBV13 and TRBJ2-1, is AAGVIQSPRHLIKEKRETATLKCYPIPRHDTVYWYQQGPGQDPQFLISFYEKMQSDKGSIPDRFSAQQFSDYHSELNMSSLELGDSALYFCASIETRGTNNEQFFGPGTRLTVL.

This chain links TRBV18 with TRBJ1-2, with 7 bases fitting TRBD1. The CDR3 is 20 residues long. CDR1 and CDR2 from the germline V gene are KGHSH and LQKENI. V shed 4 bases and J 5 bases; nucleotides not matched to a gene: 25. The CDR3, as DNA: TGTGCCAGCTCACGTTCCGCCGCCGCAGTCCACAGGGGAGTAGAATATGGCTACACCTTC. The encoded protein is CASSRSAAAVHRGVEYGYTF.

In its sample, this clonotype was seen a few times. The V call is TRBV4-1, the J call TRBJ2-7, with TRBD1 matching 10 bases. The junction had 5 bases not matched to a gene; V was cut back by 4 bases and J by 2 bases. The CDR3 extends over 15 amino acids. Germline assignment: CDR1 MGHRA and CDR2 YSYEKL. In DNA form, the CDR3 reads TGCGCCAGCAGCCTCGGGACAGGGGTTGCCTACGAGCAGTACTTC. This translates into CASSLGTGVAYEQYF.

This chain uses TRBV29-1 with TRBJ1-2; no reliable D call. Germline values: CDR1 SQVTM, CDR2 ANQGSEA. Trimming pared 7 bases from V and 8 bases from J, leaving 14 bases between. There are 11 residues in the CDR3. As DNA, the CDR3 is TGCAGCGCCAGATATGGAGAAGGCTACACCTTC. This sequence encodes CSARYGEGYTF.

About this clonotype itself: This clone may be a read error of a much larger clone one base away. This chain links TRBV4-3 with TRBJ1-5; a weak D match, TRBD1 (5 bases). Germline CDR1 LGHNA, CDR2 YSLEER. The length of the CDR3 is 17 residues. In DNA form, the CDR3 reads TGCGCCAGCAGCCAAGAGTCCTATTGGGGGAGCAAGCAGCCCCAGCATTTT. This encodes CASSQESYWGSKQPQHF.

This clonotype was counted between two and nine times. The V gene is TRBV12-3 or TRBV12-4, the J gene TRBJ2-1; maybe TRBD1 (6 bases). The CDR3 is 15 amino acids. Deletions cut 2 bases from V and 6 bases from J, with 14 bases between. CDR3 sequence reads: CASSLIGGPRNEQFF. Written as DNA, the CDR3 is TGTGCCAGCAGTTTAATAGGGGGACCGCGCAATGAGCAGTTCTTC.

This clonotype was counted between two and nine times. CDR3 amino acids: CASSSFQGSSYNEQFF. The DNA for the CDR3 is TGTGCCAGCAGCTCCTTTCAGGGGAGCTCCTACAATGAGCAGTTCTTC. V gene TRBV28 combines with J gene TRBJ2-1; maybe TRBD1 (6 bases). CDR3 length equals 16 residues. The germline V gene has CDR1 MDHEN and CDR2 SYDVKM. Trimming stripped 6 bases from V and 0 bases from J, with 15 bases between.

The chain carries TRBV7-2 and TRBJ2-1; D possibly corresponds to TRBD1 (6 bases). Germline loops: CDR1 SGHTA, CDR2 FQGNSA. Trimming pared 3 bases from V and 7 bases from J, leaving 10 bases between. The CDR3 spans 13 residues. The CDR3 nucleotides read TGTGCCAGCAGCTTTCAGGGGATTAATGAGCAGTTCTTC. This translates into CASSFQGINEQFF. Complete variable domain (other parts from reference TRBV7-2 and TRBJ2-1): GAGVSQSPSNKVTEKGKDVELRCDPISGHTALYWYRQSLGQGLEFLIYFQGNSAPDKSGLPSDRFSAERTGGSVSTLTIQRTQQEDSAVYLCASSFQGINEQFFGPGTRLTVL.

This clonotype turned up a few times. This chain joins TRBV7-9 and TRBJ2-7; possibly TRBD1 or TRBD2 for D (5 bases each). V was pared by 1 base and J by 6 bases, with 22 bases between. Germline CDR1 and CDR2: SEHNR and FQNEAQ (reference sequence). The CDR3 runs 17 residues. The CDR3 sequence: CASSLVSLKNSGGEQYF. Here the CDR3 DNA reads TGTGCCAGCAGCTTAGTAAGTCTTAAGAACTCTGGGGGCGAGCAGTACTTC.

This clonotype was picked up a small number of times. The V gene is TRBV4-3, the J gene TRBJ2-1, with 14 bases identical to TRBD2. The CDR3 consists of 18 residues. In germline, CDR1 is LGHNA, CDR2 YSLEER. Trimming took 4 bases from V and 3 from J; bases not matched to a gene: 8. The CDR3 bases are TGCGCCAGCAGCCTAGGGACTAGCGGGAGTCGGGGCTACAATGAGCAGTTCTTC. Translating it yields CASSLGTSGSRGYNEQFF.

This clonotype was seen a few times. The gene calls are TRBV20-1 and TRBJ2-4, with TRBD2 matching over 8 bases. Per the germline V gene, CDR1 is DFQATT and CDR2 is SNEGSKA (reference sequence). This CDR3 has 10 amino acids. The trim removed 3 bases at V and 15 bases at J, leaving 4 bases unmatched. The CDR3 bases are TGCAGTGCTAGCGGGAGGGTCCTGTACTTC. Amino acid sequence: CSASGRVLYF.

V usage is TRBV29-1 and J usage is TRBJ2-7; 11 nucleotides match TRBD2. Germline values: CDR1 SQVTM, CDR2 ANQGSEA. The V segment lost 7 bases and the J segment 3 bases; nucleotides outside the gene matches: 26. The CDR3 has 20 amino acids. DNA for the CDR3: TGCAGCGGTCATCCGACAGAGTGCCTGGGGGGACTAGCGGTTTTCTACGAGCAGTACTTC. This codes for CSGHPTECLGGLAVFYEQYF.

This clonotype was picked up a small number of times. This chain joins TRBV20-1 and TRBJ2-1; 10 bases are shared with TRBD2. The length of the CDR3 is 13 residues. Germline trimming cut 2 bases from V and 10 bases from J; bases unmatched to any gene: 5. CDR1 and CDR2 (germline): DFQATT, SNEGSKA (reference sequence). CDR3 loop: CSARLAGVGEQFF. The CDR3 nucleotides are TGCAGTGCTAGACTAGCGGGAGTAGGGGAGCAGTTCTTC.

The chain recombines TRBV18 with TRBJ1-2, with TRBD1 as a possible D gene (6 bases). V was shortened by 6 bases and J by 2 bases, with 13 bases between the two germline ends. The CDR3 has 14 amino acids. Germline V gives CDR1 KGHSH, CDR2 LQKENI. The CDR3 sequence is CASSPGHQNYGYTF. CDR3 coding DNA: TGTGCCAGCTCCCCGGGACACCAAAACTATGGCTACACCTTC. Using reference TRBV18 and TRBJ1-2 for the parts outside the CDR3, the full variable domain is NAGVMQNPRHLVRRRGQEARLRCSPMKGHSHVYWYRQLPEEGLKFMVYLQKENIIDESGMPKERFSAEFPKEGPSILRIQQVVRGDSAAYFCASSPGHQNYGYTFGSGTRLTVV.

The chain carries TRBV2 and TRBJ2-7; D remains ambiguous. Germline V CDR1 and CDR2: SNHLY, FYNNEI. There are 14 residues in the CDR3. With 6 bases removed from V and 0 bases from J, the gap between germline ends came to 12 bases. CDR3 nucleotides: TGTGCCAGCAGCGTGCGCGGATACTCCTACGAGCAGTACTTC. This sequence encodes CASSVRGYSYEQYF. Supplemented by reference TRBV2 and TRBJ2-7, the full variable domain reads EPEVTQTPSHQVTQMGQEVILRCVPISNHLYFYWYRQILGQKVEFLVSFYNNEISEKSEIFDDQFSVERPDGSNFTLKIRSTKLEDSAMYFCASSVRGYSYEQYFGPGTRLTVT.

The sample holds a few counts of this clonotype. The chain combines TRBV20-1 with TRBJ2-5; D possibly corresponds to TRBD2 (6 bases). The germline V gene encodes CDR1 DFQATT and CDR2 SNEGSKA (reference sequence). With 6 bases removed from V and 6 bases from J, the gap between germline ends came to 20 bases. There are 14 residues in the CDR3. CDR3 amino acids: CSAPSPGDGKTQYF. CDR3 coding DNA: TGCAGTGCCCCCTCGCCGGGGGACGGCAAGACCCAGTACTTC.